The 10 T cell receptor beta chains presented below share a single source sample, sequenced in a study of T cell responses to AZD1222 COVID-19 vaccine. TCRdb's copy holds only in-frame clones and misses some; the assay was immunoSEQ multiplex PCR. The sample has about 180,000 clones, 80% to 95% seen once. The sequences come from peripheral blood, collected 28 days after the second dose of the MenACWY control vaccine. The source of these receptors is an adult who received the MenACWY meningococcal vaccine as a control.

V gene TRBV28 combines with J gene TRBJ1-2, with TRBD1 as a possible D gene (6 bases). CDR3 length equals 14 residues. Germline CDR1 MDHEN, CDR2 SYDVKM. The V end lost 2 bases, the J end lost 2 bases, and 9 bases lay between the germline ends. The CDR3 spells CASSLRGGNYGYTF. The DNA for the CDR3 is TGTGCCAGCAGTTTAAGGGGGGGGAACTATGGCTACACCTTC.

CDR3 coding DNA: TGTGCCAGCAAACCCCGGCCGAACCCTCAAGAGACCCAGTACTTC. Residues: CASKPRPNPQETQYF. The chain couples TRBV7-9 to TRBJ2-5; the D is unclear. V lost 7 bases and J lost 2, with 17 bases in between. Looked up from germline, CDR1 is SEHNR and CDR2 is FQNEAQ (reference sequence). The CDR3 is 15 amino acids.

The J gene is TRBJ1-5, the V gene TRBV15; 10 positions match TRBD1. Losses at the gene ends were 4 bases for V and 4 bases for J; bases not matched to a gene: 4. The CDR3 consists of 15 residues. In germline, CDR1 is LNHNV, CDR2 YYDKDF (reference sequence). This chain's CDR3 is CATSTRTGGNQPQHF. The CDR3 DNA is TGTGCCACCAGCACCCGGACAGGGGGGAATCAGCCCCAGCATTTT.

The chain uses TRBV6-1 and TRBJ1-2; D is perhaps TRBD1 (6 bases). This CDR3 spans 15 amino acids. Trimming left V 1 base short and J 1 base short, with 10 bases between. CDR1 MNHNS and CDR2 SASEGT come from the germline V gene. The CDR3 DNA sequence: TGTGCCAGCAGTGAAGGGGGGGGGCTTAACTATGGCTACACCTTC. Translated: CASSEGGGLNYGYTF.

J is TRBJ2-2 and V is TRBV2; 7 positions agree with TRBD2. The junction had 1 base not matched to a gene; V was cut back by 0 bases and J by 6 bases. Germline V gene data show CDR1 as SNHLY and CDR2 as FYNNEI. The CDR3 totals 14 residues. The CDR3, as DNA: TGTGCCAGCAGTGAAGCGGGAGGGGCCGGGGAGCTGTTTTTT. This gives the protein CASSEAGGAGELFF.

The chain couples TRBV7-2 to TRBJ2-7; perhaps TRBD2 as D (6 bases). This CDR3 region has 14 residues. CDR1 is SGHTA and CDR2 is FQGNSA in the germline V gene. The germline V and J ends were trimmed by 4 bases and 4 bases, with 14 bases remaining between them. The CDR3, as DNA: TGTGCCAGCAGCTCACACGGGGGAGGTTACGAGCAGTACTTC. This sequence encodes CASSSHGGGYEQYF. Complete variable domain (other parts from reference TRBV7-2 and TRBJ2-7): GAGVSQSPSNKVTEKGKDVELRCDPISGHTALYWYRQSLGQGLEFLIYFQGNSAPDKSGLPSDRFSAERTGGSVSTLTIQRTQQEDSAVYLCASSSHGGGYEQYFGPGTRLTVT.

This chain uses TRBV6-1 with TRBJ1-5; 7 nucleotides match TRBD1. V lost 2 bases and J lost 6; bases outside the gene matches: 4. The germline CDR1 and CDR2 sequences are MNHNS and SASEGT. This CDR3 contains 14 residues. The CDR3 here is CASSERQGGQPQHF. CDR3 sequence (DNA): TGTGCCAGCAGTGAAAGACAGGGTGGTCAGCCCCAGCATTTT.

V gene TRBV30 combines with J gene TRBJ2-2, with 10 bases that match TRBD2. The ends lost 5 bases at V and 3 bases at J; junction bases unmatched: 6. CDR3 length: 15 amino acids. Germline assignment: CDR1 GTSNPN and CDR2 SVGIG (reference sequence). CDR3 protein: CAWFTGTSDTGELFF. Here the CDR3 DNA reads TGTGCCTGGTTTACCGGGACTAGCGACACCGGGGAGCTGTTTTTT.

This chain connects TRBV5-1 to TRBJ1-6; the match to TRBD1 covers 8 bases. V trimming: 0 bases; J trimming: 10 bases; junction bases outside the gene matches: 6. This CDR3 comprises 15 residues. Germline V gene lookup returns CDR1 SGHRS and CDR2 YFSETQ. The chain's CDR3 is CASSLVAGGQSPLHF. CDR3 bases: TGCGCCAGCAGCTTGGTAGCAGGGGGCCAATCACCCCTCCACTTT.

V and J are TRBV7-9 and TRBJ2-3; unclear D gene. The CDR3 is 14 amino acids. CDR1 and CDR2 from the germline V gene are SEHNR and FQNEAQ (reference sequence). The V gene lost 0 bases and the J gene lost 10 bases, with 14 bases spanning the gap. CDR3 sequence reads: CASSLAISGWPQYF. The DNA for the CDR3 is TGTGCCAGCAGCTTAGCTATATCCGGCTGGCCGCAGTATTTT.